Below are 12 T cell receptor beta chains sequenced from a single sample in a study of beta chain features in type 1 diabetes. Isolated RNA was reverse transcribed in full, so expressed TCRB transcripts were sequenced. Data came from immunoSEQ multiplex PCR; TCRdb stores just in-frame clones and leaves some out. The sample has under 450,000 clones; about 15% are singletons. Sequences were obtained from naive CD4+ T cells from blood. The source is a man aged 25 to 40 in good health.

The CDR3 region is CASSPRLAGAYNEQFF. The CDR3 DNA reads TGTGCCAGCAGCCCGCGACTAGCGGGGGCCTACAATGAGCAGTTCTTC. The J gene is TRBJ2-1, the V gene TRBV9, with 12 positions matching TRBD2. The germline V gene encodes CDR1 SGDLS and CDR2 YYNGEE. V shed 4 bases, J shed 2 bases, and the junction held 4 bases outside the gene matches. There are 16 residues in the CDR3.

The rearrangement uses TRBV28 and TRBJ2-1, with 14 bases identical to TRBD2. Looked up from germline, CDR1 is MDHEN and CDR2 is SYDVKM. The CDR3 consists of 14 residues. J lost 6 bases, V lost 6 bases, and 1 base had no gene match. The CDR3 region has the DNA TGTGCCAGCAGGGGGACTAGCGGGAGCAATGAGCAGTTCTTC. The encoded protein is CASRGTSGSNEQFF.

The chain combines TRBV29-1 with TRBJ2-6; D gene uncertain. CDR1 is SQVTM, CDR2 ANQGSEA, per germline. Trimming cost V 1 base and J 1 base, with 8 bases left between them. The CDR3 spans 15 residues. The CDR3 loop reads CSVEGVGSGANVLTF. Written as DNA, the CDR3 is TGCAGCGTTGAAGGGGTGGGGTCTGGGGCCAACGTCCTGACTTTC.

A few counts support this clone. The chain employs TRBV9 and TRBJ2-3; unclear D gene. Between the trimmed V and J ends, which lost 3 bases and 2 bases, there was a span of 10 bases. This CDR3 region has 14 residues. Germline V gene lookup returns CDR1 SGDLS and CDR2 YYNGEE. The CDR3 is CASSAAAHTDTQYF. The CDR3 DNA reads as TGTGCCAGCAGCGCAGCCGCCCACACAGATACGCAGTATTTT. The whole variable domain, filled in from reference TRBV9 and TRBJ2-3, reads DSGVTQTPKHLITATGQRVTLRCSPRSGDLSVYWYQQSLDQGLQFLIQYYNGEERAKGNILERFSAQQFPDLHSELNLSSLELGDSALYFCASSAAAHTDTQYFGPGTRLTVL.

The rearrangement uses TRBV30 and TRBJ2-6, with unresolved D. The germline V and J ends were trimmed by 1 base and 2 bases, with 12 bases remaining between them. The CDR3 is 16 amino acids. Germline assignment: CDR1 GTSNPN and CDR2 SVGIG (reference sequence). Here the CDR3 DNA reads TGTGCCTGGAGTGGGGCCCTTCCCCCTGGGGCCAACGTCCTGACTTTC. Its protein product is CAWSGALPPGANVLTF.

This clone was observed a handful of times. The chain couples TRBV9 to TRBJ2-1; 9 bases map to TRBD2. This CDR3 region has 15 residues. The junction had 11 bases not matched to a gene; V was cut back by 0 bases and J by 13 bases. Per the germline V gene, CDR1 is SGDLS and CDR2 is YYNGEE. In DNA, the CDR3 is TGTGCCAGCAGCGTAGAAGCGGGAGGAGGTGGCCTTCAGTTCTTC. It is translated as CASSVEAGGGGLQFF.

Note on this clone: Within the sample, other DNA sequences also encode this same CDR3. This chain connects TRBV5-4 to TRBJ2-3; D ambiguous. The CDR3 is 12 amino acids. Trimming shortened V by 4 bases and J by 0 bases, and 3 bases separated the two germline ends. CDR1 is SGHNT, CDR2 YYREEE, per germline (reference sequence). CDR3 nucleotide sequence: TGTGCCAGCAGCCGAAGCACAGATACGCAGTATTTT. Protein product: CASSRSTDTQYF.

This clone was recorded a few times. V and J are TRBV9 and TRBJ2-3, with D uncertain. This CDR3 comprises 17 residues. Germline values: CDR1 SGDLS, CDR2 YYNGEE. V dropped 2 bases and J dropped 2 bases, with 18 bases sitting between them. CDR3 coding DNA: TGTGCCAGCAGCGTTGGAAGAGGTGGCGGAATCACAGATACGCAGTATTTT. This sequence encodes CASSVGRGGGITDTQYF.

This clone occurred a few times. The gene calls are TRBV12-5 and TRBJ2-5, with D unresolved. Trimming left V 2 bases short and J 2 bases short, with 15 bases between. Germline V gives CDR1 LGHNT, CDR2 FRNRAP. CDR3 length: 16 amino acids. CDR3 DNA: TGTGCTAGTGGTTTGTATCTGTGGAAGGAACAAGAGACCCAGTACTTC. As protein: CASGLYLWKEQETQYF.

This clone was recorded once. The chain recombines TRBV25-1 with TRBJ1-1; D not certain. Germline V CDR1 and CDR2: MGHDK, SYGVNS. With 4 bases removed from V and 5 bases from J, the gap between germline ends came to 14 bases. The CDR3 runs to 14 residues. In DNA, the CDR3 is TGTGCCAGCAGTGTCGGAGGGTTGAGTACTGAAGCTTTCTTT. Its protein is CASSVGGLSTEAFF.

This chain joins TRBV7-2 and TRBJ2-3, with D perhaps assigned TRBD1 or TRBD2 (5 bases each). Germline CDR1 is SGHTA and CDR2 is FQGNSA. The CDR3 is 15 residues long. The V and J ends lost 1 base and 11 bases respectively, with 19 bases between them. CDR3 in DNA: TGTGCCAGCAGCTTAGGAACAGCGGTAGGGGTTGTGCAGTATTTT. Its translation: CASSLGTAVGVVQYF.

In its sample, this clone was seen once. Here the CDR3 DNA reads TGTGCCAGCAGCGTTACGCGGTTCCCAGGCTATGAGCAGTTCTTC. This codes for CASSVTRFPGYEQFF. The chain combines TRBV9 with TRBJ2-1, with unresolved D. Between the trimmed V and J ends, which lost 2 bases and 8 bases, there was a span of 17 bases. This CDR3 comprises 15 residues. Germline V gene sequence: CDR1 SGDLS, CDR2 YYNGEE.